This T cell receptor beta chain is from a study of T cell responses to AZD1222 COVID-19 vaccine. Looking at the study overall: Whether given at about 4 or about 12 weeks, second doses were pooled. Study-wide findings and caveats: A rise in Spike-specific TCR breadth and depth followed two AZD1222 doses. A mostly white British donor set with more females was recruited, and clonal diversity was possibly underestimated. Distributed over spike, vaccine-associated CD4 TCRs predominated at 160-218 and 743-854.

Profiling relied on immunoSEQ multiplex PCR, and the TCRdb table lists in-frame clones only, not all of them. The repertoire consists of 100,000 or so clones, with roughly 84% occurring once and the leading ten covering approximately 17%. Germline trimming cut 5 bases from V and 4 bases from J; bases unmatched to any gene: 5. The CDR3 is 16 residues long. Looked up from germline, CDR1 is SGHTA and CDR2 is FQGNSA. As for this clone: Its antigen is still unknown.

The input for sequencing was peripheral blood, taken on day 0 of AZD1222 vaccination. J is TRBJ2-3 and V is TRBV7-2; 14 nucleotides agree with TRBD2. This receptor was identified in an adult in good health. CDR3 coding DNA: TGTGCCAGCAGCACCGGACTAGCGGGAGGAGCAGATACGCAGTATTTT. Its protein product is CASSTGLAGGADTQYF. Variable domain in full (rest from reference TRBV7-2 and TRBJ2-3): GAGVSQSPSNKVTEKGKDVELRCDPISGHTALYWYRQSLGQGLEFLIYFQGNSAPDKSGLPSDRFSAERTGGSVSTLTIQRTQQEDSAVYLCASSTGLAGGADTQYFGPGTRLTVL.